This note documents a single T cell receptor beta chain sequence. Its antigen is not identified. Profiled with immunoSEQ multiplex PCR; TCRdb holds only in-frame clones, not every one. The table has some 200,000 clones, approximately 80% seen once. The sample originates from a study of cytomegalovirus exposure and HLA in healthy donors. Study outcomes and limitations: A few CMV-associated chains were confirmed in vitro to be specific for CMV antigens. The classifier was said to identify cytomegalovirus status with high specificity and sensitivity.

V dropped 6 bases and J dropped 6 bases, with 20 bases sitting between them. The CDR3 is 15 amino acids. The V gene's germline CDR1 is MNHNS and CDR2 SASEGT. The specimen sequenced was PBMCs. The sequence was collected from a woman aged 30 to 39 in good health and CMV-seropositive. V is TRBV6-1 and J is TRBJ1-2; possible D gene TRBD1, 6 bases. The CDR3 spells CASRREGHRVDGYTF. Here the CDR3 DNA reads TGTGCCAGCAGAAGGGAGGGACATAGAGTAGATGGCTACACCTTC.